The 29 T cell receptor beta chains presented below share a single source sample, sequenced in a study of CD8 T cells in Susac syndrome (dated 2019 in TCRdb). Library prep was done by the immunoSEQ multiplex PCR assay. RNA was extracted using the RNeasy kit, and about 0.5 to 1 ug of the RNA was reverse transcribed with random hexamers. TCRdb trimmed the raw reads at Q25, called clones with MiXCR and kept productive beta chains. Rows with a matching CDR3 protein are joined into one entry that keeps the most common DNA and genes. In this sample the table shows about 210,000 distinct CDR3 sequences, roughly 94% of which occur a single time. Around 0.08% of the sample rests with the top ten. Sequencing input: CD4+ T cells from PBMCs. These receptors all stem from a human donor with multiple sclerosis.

CDR3 residues: CATHGYTEAFF. The CDR3 bases are TGTGCCACCCACGGGTACACTGAAGCTTTCTTT. This chain connects TRBV25-1 to TRBJ1-1; unclear D gene. Germline-derived CDR1 and CDR2 are MGHDK and SYGVNS. V was pared by 10 bases and J by 3 bases, with 9 bases between. CDR3 size: 11 residues.

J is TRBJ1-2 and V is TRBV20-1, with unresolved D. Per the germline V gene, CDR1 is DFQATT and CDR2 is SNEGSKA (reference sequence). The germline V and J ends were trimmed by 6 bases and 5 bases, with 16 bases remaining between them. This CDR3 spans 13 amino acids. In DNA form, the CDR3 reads TGCAGTGCCCCGAAGGGAACTGGGTATGGCTACACCTTC. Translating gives CSAPKGTGYGYTF.

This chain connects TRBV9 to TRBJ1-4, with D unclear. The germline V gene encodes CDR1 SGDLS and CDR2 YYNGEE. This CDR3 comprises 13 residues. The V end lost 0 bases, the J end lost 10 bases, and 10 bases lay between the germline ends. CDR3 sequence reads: CASSVDEGGKLFF. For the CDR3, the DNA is TGTGCCAGCAGCGTAGATGAGGGAGGAAAACTGTTTTTT.

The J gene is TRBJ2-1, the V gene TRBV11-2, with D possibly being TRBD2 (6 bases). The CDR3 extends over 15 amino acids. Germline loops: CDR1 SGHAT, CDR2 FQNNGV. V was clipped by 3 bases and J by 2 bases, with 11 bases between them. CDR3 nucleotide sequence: TGTGCCAGCAGCTTCTCCGGCGGGGCCTACAATGAGCAGTTCTTC. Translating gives CASSFSGGAYNEQFF.

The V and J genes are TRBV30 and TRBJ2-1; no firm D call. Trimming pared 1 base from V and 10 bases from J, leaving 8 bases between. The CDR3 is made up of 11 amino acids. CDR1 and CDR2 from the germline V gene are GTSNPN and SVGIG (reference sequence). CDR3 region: CAWSAPREQFF. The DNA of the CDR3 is TGTGCCTGGAGTGCCCCACGGGAGCAGTTCTTC.

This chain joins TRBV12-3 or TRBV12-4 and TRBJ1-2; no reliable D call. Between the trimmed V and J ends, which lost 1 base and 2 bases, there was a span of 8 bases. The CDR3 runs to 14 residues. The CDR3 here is CASSLGAGNYGYTF. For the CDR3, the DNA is TGTGCCAGCAGTTTAGGGGCGGGGAACTATGGCTACACCTTC.

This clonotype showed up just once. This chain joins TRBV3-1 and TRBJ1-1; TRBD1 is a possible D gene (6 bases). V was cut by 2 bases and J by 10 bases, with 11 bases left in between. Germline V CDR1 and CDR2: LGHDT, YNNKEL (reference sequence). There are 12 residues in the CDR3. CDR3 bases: TGTGCCAGCAGCCAAAGGGGGTCAGGAGCTTTCTTT. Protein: CASSQRGSGAFF. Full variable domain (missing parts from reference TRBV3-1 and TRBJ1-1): DTAVSQTPKYLVTQMGNDKSIKCEQNLGHDTMYWYKQDSKKFLKIMFSYNNKELIINETVPNRFSPKSPDKAHLNLHINSLELGDSAVYFCASSQRGSGAFFGQGTRLTVV.

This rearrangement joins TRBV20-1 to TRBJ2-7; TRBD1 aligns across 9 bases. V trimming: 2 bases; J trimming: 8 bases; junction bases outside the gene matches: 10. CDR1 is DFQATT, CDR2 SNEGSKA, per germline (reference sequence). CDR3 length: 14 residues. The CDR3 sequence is CSARTDRGTGQQYF. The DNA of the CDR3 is TGCAGTGCTAGAACGGACAGGGGCACGGGTCAGCAGTACTTC.

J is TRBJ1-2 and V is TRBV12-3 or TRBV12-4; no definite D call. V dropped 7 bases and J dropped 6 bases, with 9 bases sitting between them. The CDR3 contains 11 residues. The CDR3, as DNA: TGTGCCAGCAACCAAGACAATGGCTACACCTTC. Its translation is CASNQDNGYTF.

Here the CDR3 DNA reads TGTGCCAGCTCAGGCTACCAGGATTTTCGTGGCTACACCTTC. It translates to CASSGYQDFRGYTF. The chain joins TRBV18 to TRBJ1-2; D unresolved. Looked up from germline, CDR1 is KGHSH and CDR2 is LQKENI. This CDR3 has 14 amino acids. Trimming removed 5 bases from V and 7 bases from J, with 17 bases in between.

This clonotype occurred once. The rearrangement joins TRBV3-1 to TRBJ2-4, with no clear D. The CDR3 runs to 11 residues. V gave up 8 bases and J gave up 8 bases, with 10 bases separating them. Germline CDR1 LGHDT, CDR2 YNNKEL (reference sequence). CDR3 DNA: TGTGCCAGCGCTAACCGGGACATTCAGTACTTC. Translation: CASANRDIQYF.

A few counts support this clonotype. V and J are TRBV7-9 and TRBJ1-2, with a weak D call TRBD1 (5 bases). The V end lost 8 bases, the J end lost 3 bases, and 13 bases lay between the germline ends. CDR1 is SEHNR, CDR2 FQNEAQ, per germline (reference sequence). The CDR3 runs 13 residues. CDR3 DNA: TGTGCCAGCTGTCCCGGGGCCTACTATGGCTACACCTTC. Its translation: CASCPGAYYGYTF.

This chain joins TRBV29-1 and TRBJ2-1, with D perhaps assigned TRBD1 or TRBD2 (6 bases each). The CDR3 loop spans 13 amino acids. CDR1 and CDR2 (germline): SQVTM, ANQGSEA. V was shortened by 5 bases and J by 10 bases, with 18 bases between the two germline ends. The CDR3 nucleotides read TGCAGCGTTCTGGGGGGCCCTTGGCAAGAGCAGTTCTTC. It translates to CSVLGGPWQEQFF.

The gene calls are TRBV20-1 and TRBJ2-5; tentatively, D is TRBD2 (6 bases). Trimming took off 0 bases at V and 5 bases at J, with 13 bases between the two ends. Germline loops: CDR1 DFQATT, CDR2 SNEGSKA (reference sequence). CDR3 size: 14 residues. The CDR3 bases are TGCAGTGCTAGAGATTCCCGGGGGTGGGAGACCCAGTACTTC. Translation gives CSARDSRGWETQYF.

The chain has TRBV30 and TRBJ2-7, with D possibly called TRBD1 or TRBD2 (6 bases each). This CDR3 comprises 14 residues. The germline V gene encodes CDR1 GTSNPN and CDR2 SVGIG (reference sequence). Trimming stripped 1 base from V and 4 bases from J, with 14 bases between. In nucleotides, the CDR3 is TGTGCCTGGAGTGACCACGGGGGACATTACGAGCAGTACTTC. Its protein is CAWSDHGGHYEQYF.

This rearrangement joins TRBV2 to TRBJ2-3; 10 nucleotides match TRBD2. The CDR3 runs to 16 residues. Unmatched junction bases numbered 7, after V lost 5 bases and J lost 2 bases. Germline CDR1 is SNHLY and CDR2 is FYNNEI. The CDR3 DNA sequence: TGTGCCAGCAGTCATGGACTAGCGGAGTTCACAGATACGCAGTATTTT. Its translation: CASSHGLAEFTDTQYF.

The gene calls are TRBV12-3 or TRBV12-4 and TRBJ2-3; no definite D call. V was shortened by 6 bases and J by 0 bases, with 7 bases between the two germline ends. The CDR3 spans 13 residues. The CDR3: CASSQLSTDTQYF. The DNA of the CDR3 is TGTGCCAGCAGCCAACTTAGCACAGATACGCAGTATTTT.

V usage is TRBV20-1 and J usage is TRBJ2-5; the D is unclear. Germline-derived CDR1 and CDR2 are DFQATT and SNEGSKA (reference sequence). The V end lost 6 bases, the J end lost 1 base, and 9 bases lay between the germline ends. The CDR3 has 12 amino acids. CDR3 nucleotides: TGCAGTGCCACTTGGGGCCAAGAGACCCAGTACTTC. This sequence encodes CSATWGQETQYF.

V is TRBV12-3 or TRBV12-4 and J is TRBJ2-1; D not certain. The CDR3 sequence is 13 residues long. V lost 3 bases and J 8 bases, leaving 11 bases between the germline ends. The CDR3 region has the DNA TGTGCCAGCAGTTTGGTCACGTCAGATGAGCAGTTCTTC. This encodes CASSLVTSDEQFF.

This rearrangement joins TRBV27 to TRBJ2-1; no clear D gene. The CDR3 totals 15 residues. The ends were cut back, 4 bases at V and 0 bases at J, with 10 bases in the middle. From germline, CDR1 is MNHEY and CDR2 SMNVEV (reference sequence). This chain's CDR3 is CASSSRLISYNEQFF. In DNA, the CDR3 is TGTGCCAGCAGTTCGAGACTGATCTCCTACAATGAGCAGTTCTTC.

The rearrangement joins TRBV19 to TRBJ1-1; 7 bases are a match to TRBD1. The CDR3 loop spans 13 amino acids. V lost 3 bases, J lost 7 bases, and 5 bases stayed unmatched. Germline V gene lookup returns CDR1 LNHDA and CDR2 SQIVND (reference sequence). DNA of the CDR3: TGTGCCAGTAGTATCTTGCGGACAGGTGAAGCTTTCTTT. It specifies CASSILRTGEAFF.

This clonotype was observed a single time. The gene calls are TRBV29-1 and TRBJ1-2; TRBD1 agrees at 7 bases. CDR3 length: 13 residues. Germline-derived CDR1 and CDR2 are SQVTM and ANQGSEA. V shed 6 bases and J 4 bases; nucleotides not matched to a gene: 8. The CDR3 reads CSVRRTGPYGYTF. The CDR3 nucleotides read TGCAGCGTGAGGCGGACAGGCCCCTATGGCTACACCTTC.

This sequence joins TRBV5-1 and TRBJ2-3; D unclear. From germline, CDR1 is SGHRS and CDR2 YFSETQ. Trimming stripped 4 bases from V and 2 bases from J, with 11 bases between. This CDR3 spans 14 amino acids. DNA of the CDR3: TGCGCCAGCAGCCCATCAGCGTACACAGATACGCAGTATTTT. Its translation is CASSPSAYTDTQYF.

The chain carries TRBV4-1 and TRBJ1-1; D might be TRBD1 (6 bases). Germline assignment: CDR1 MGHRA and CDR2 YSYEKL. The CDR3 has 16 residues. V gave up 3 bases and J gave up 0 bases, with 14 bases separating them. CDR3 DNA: TGCGCCAGCAGCCACCCCCTTGGACAGATGAACACTGAAGCTTTCTTT. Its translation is CASSHPLGQMNTEAFF.

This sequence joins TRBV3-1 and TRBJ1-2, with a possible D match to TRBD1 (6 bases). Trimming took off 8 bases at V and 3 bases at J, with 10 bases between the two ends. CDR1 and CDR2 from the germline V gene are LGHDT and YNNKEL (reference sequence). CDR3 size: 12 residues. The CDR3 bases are TGTGCCAGCGGATCAGGGGACTATGGCTACACCTTC. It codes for CASGSGDYGYTF.

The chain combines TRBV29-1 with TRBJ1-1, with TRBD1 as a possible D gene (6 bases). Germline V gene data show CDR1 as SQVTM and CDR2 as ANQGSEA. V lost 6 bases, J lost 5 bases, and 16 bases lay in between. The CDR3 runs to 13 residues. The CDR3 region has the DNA TGCAGCGTGCTTGGGGGGCGCGAGACTGAAGCTTTCTTT. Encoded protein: CSVLGGRETEAFF. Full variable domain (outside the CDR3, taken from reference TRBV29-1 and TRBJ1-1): SAVISQKPSRDICQRGTSLTIQCQVDSQVTMMFWYRQQPGQSLTLIATANQGSEATYESGFVIDKFPISRPNLTFSTLTVSNMSPEDSSIYLCSVLGGRETEAFFGQGTRLTVV.

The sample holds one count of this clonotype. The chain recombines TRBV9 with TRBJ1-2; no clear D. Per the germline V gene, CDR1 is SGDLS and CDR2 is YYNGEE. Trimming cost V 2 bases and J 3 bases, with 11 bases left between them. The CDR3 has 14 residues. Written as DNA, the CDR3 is TGTGCCAGCAGCGTCCGGGATCGGGACTATGGCTACACCTTC. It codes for CASSVRDRDYGYTF.

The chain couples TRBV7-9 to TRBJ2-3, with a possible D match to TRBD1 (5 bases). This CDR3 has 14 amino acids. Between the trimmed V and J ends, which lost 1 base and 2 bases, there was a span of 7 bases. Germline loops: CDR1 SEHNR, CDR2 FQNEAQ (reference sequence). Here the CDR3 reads CASSLGRATDTQYF. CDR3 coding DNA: TGTGCCAGCAGCTTAGGCAGGGCCACAGATACGCAGTATTTT.

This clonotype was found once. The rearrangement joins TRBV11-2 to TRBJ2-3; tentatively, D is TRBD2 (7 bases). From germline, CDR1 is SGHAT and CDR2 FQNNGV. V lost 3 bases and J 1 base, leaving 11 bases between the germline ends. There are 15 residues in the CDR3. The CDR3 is CASSFNGGRTDTQYF. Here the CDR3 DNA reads TGTGCCAGCAGCTTTAACGGGGGGCGCACAGATACGCAGTATTTT.